One sample yielded the 31 T cell receptor beta chains listed below, sequenced in a study of T cell repertoires in cytomegalovirus infection. TCRdb re-derived calls from the reads in MiXCR, one entry per CDR3 protein. The table lists about 530,000 distinct CDR3 sequences, less than 30% of them singletons. Sequences were obtained from PBMCs. The origin of the receptors is a human donor in good health (CMV status not recorded). Some clones in this sample may be carry-over from other donors' samples.

This clonotype has a handful of counts. The V call is TRBV7-9, the J call TRBJ2-6; D perhaps matches TRBD1 (5 bases). Germline V gives CDR1 SEHNR, CDR2 FQNEAQ (reference sequence). The CDR3 extends over 15 amino acids. The ends were cut back, 1 base at V and 2 bases at J, with 6 bases in the middle. CDR3 nucleotide sequence: TGTGCCAGCAGCTTAGAAGGGGCTGGGGCCAACGTCCTGACTTTC. This codes for CASSLEGAGANVLTF.

This chain uses TRBV10-2 with TRBJ1-1; D remains ambiguous. Germline V gene lookup returns CDR1 WSHSY and CDR2 SAAADI. The CDR3 length is 14 residues. V lost 8 bases and J 6 bases, leaving 19 bases between the germline ends. The CDR3 protein is CASWGSAGEAEAFF. As DNA, the CDR3 is TGCGCCAGCTGGGGAAGCGCGGGCGAAGCTGAAGCTTTCTTT.

The V call is TRBV4-3, the J call TRBJ2-5; 9 bases line up with TRBD1. CDR1 LGHNA and CDR2 YSLEER come from the germline V gene. There are 14 residues in the CDR3. Trimming at V came to 3 bases and at J to 3 bases, leaving 2 bases not matched to a gene. The CDR3 coding sequence is TGCGCCAGCAGCCATACAGGGGGCGAAGAGACCCAGTACTTC. It yields the protein CASSHTGGEETQYF.

This clonotype was seen a handful of times. V gene TRBV6-2 or TRBV6-3 combines with J gene TRBJ1-1; D ambiguous. The CDR3 extends over 15 amino acids. The germline gives CDR1 MNHEY, CDR2 SVGEGT. V was shortened by 4 bases and J by 5 bases, with 17 bases between the two germline ends. CDR3 DNA sequence: TGTGCCAGCAGTTTCCAATGGCCCCGAGGGACTGAAGCTTTCTTT. Encoded protein: CASSFQWPRGTEAFF.

This clonotype has ten or more counts. V gene TRBV7-2 combines with J gene TRBJ2-7; D is perhaps TRBD2 (5 bases). The CDR3 is made up of 13 amino acids. V gave up 5 bases and J gave up 2 bases, with 10 bases separating them. Germline-derived CDR1 and CDR2 are SGHTA and FQGNSA. The CDR3 DNA reads as TGTGCCAGCAGCGGACTGAGTACCTACGAGCAGTACTTC. Amino acids: CASSGLSTYEQYF.

The rearrangement uses TRBV6-2 or TRBV6-3 and TRBJ2-7, with 13 bases identical to TRBD2. Looked up from germline, CDR1 is MNHEY and CDR2 is SVGEGT. This CDR3 has 13 amino acids. Trimming at V came to 6 bases and at J to 5 bases, leaving 1 base not matched to a gene. This chain's CDR3 is CASRLAGGNEQYF. The CDR3 nucleotides read TGTGCCAGCAGACTAGCGGGAGGGAACGAGCAGTACTTC.

This clonotype was observed a handful of times. V and J are TRBV20-1 and TRBJ2-6; D is uncertain. CDR1 and CDR2 (germline): DFQATT, SNEGSKA (reference sequence). The CDR3 is 14 amino acids. V dropped 7 bases and J dropped 0 bases, with 10 bases sitting between them. CDR3 sequence (DNA): TGCAGTGGCGTCGTAGGCTCTGGGGCCAACGTCCTGACTTTC. It specifies CSGVVGSGANVLTF.

The V gene is TRBV7-6, the J gene TRBJ2-7; D is perhaps TRBD2 (5 bases). Germline V gives CDR1 SGHVS, CDR2 FNYEAQ. This CDR3 is 13 amino acids long. Trimming stripped 3 bases from V and 3 bases from J, with 9 bases between. CDR3 in DNA: TGTGCCAGCAGCTTTCGACGGGGCTACGAGCAGTACTTC. As protein: CASSFRRGYEQYF. Using reference TRBV7-6 and TRBJ2-7 for the parts outside the CDR3, the full variable domain is GAGVSQSPRYKVTKRGQDVALRCDPISGHVSLYWYRQALGQGPEFLTYFNYEAQQDKSGLPNDRFSAERPEGSISTLTIQRTEQRDSAMYRCASSFRRGYEQYFGPGTRLTVT.

This clonotype was detected many times. V is TRBV7-2 and J is TRBJ1-5; D remains unclear. Germline assignment: CDR1 SGHTA and CDR2 FQGNSA. The CDR3 length is 13 residues. The V gene lost 5 bases and the J gene lost 4 bases, with 9 bases spanning the gap. The CDR3 spells CASSRQQNQPQHF. In DNA form, the CDR3 reads TGTGCCAGCAGCAGACAACAGAATCAGCCCCAGCATTTT.

Concerning this clonotype itself: One end of the junction is discordant with germline, which a read error may explain. V usage is TRBV12-3 or TRBV12-4 and J usage is TRBJ2-1, with D perhaps matching TRBD2 (6 bases). This CDR3 has 13 amino acids. CDR3 coding DNA: TGTGCCAGCAGCATAGCGGACTACAATAAGCAGTTCTTC. Its translation: CASSIADYNKQFF.

V and J are TRBV27 and TRBJ1-5, with D possibly matching TRBD1 (6 bases). Germline V gene sequence: CDR1 MNHEY, CDR2 SMNVEV (reference sequence). V lost 6 bases and J 0 bases, leaving 12 bases between the germline ends. This CDR3 has 15 amino acids. CDR3 sequence (DNA): TGTGCCAGCAGGCCCACAGGGAATAGCAATCAGCCCCAGCATTTT. It yields the protein CASRPTGNSNQPQHF.

This clonotype occurred a few times. The rearrangement uses TRBV11-2 and TRBJ2-1; no clear D. The V end was cut by 2 bases, the J end by 6 bases, with 5 bases between. The V gene's germline CDR1 is SGHAT and CDR2 FQNNGV. CDR3 length: 12 amino acids. The CDR3 coding sequence is TGTGCCAGCAGCTTAAATGGCAATGAGCAGTTCTTC. Amino acid sequence: CASSLNGNEQFF.

The CDR3 sequence: CASRVRGVGGEAFF. CDR3 DNA: TGTGCCAGCAGGGTTAGAGGGGTGGGGGGTGAAGCTTTCTTT. This chain links TRBV28 with TRBJ1-1; weak D call: TRBD1 (5 bases). V lost 6 bases to trimming and J lost 7 bases, with 18 bases between them. The CDR3 is 14 amino acids. CDR1 and CDR2 from the germline V gene are MDHEN and SYDVKM.

This clonotype was counted ten times or more. V usage is TRBV7-2 and J usage is TRBJ1-2, with D unresolved. V was pared by 5 bases and J by 2 bases, with 12 bases between. This CDR3 spans 14 amino acids. The germline gives CDR1 SGHTA, CDR2 FQGNSA. The CDR3 region has the DNA TGTGCCAGCAGCGCAGCTACAGAGAACTATGGCTACACCTTC. Translating gives CASSAATENYGYTF.

V is TRBV20-1 and J is TRBJ2-5; TRBD2 matches at 9 bases. V shed 2 bases, J shed 3 bases, and the junction held 4 bases outside the gene matches. This CDR3 contains 14 residues. From germline, CDR1 is DFQATT and CDR2 SNEGSKA (reference sequence). The DNA for the CDR3 is TGCAGTGCTAGACTAGCGGGGACTGAAGAGACCCAGTACTTC. Protein sequence: CSARLAGTEETQYF.

The chain has TRBV7-2 and TRBJ2-1, with 7 bases lining up with TRBD2. This CDR3 is 15 amino acids long. Per germline, CDR1 SGHTA and CDR2 FQGNSA. The V and J ends lost 2 bases and 9 bases, in that order; junction bases with no gene match: 10. The CDR3 region is CASSLTPGRSGEQFF. CDR3 in DNA: TGTGCCAGCAGCTTAACCCCCGGGAGGTCCGGTGAGCAGTTCTTC.

The V gene is TRBV2, the J gene TRBJ1-1, with TRBD1 as a possible D gene (6 bases). Germline loops: CDR1 SNHLY, CDR2 FYNNEI. V was shortened by 10 bases and J by 0 bases, with 21 bases between the two germline ends. The length of the CDR3 is 16 residues. The CDR3 region has the DNA TGTGCCAACAAGGGGGTTTCCACTTACCTGAACACTGAAGCTTTCTTT. Protein product: CANKGVSTYLNTEAFF.

The chain employs TRBV14 and TRBJ1-4; a possible D gene is TRBD1 (5 bases). The CDR3 totals 18 residues. V was shortened by 0 bases and J by 0 bases, with 14 bases between the two germline ends. Per the germline V gene, CDR1 is SGHDN and CDR2 is FVKESK. This CDR3 is CASSQERFGGTTNEKLFF. CDR3 in DNA: TGTGCCAGCAGCCAAGAACGTTTTGGGGGAACAACTAATGAAAAACTGTTTTTT.

The chain employs TRBV7-2 and TRBJ2-7; D not certain. Germline loops: CDR1 SGHTA, CDR2 FQGNSA. V dropped 3 bases and J dropped 2 bases, with 11 bases sitting between them. The CDR3 contains 14 residues. The DNA for the CDR3 is TGTGCCAGCAGCTTCACGCTGCAGCCCTACGAGCAGTACTTC. Its translation: CASSFTLQPYEQYF.

This clonotype was counted a few times. The chain's CDR3 is CSVERQGPPVEEDGYTF. The CDR3 nucleotides read TGCAGCGTTGAACGCCAGGGACCTCCCGTTGAGGAGGATGGCTACACCTTC. The chain combines TRBV29-1 with TRBJ1-2; a possible D gene is TRBD1 (5 bases). Germline V CDR1 and CDR2: SQVTM, ANQGSEA. V was trimmed by 2 bases and J by 6 bases, leaving 25 bases between them. The CDR3 sequence is 17 residues long.

The table lists this clonotype with a few counts. The junction departs from germline at one end; a sequencing error may be responsible. The chain recombines TRBV6-1 with TRBJ2-1, with 14 bases matching TRBD2. CDR1 and CDR2 (germline): MNHNS, SASEGT. The CDR3 sequence is 16 residues long. In DNA form, the CDR3 reads TGTGCCAGCAGTAAAGCCGGGACTAGCGGGAGTTATGAGCAGTTCTTC. Encoded protein: CASSKAGTSGSYEQFF.

Concerning this clonotype: A much larger clonotype is one base distant, so this may be a read error. The chain uses TRBV7-8 and TRBJ2-2; 13 positions match TRBD2. Germline V gives CDR1 SGHVS, CDR2 FQNEAQ. The CDR3 runs 16 residues. The V gene end was trimmed by 6 bases and the J gene end by 4 bases; junction bases not matched to a gene: 5. CDR3 coding DNA: TGTGCCAGCAGGCGTACTAGCGGGAGGGCCACCGGGGAGCTGTTTTTT. Its translation is CASRRTSGRATGELFF.

This clonotype was detected only a few times. The rearrangement uses TRBV5-4 and TRBJ1-2, with 8 bases aligning to TRBD1. CDR3 length equals 16 residues. V lost 4 bases, J lost 3 bases, and 11 bases stayed unmatched. Looked up from germline, CDR1 is SGHNT and CDR2 is YYREEE (reference sequence). The CDR3 coding sequence is TGTGCCAGCAGCGGGGGGACAGGAGCTGAGGACTATGGCTACACCTTC. Translating it yields CASSGGTGAEDYGYTF.

The chain combines TRBV5-6 with TRBJ2-7; tentatively, D is TRBD1 or TRBD2 (5 bases each). This CDR3 has 15 residues. CDR1 SGHDT and CDR2 YYEEEE come from the germline V gene. Trimming removed 2 bases from V and 3 bases from J, with 15 bases in between. In nucleotides, the CDR3 is TGTGCCAGCAGCTTACCCTCCGGGACCGGCTACGAGCAGTACTTC. Protein: CASSLPSGTGYEQYF. The full variable domain, completed using reference TRBV5-6 and TRBJ2-7, is DAGVTQSPTHLIKTRGQQVTLRCSPKSGHDTVSWYQQALGQGPQFIFQYYEEEERQRGNFPDRFSGHQFPNYSSELNVNALLLGDSALYLCASSLPSGTGYEQYFGPGTRLTVT.

The chain links TRBV29-1 to TRBJ1-1, with D unresolved. Deletions cut 4 bases from V and 1 base from J, with 13 bases between. The CDR3 contains 14 residues. Germline V gene sequence: CDR1 SQVTM, CDR2 ANQGSEA. The CDR3 sequence is CSVAVTVENTEAFF. CDR3 DNA: TGCAGCGTTGCAGTAACCGTCGAGAACACTGAAGCTTTCTTT.

The chain combines TRBV12-3 or TRBV12-4 with TRBJ1-3; D unclear. CDR3 size: 17 residues. Trimming took off 5 bases at V and 0 bases at J, with 17 bases between the two ends. CDR3 nucleotides: TGTGCCAGCAGTCCGCTCCAGCCCCTGAGCTCTGGAAACACCATATATTTT. It is translated as CASSPLQPLSSGNTIYF.

In its sample, this clonotype was seen once. V gene TRBV6-2 or TRBV6-3 combines with J gene TRBJ2-3, with D perhaps TRBD2 (6 bases). The germline gives CDR1 MNHEY, CDR2 SVGEGT. V was trimmed by 6 bases and J by 0 bases, leaving 13 bases between them. The CDR3 runs to 15 residues. The CDR3 DNA reads TGTGCCAGCAGCGCCGGACTATTCAGCACAGATACGCAGTATTTT. Translating it yields CASSAGLFSTDTQYF.

This clonotype has just a few counts. The V call is TRBV3-1, the J call TRBJ2-6; no firm D call. This CDR3 has 13 residues. V was trimmed by 3 bases and J by 1 base, leaving 1 base between them. Germline V gene lookup returns CDR1 LGHDT and CDR2 YNNKEL (reference sequence). The chain's CDR3 is CASSQSGANVLTF. DNA of the CDR3: TGTGCCAGCAGCCAGTCTGGGGCCAACGTCCTGACTTTC.

This chain connects TRBV24-1 to TRBJ2-2; 12 bases agree with TRBD2. CDR1 KGHDR and CDR2 SFDVKD come from the germline V gene. The CDR3 has 14 residues. V was clipped by 10 bases and J by 3 bases; unmatched bases: 2. CDR3 DNA: TGTGCCACGGGACTAGCGGGCCACACCGGGGAGCTGTTTTTT. Translating gives CATGLAGHTGELFF.

The chain has TRBV6-6 and TRBJ2-7; the D gene could be TRBD1 or TRBD2 (7 bases each). The CDR3 runs 14 residues. V shed 2 bases and J shed 2 bases, with 10 bases lying between them. Germline-derived CDR1 and CDR2 are MNHNY and SVGAGI (reference sequence). The CDR3 bases are TGTGCCAGCAGTTACAGCGGGACAGCCTACGAGCAGTACGTC. Protein product: CASSYSGTAYEQYV.

The genes are TRBV20-1 and TRBJ2-4, with D maybe TRBD2 (6 bases). V was shortened by 0 bases and J by 4 bases, with 10 bases between the two germline ends. This CDR3 contains 14 residues. Per the germline V gene, CDR1 is DFQATT and CDR2 is SNEGSKA (reference sequence). CDR3 nucleotide sequence: TGCAGTGCTAGAGAGGAGGGAGTGAAAAACATTCAGTACTTC. Translation: CSAREEGVKNIQYF.